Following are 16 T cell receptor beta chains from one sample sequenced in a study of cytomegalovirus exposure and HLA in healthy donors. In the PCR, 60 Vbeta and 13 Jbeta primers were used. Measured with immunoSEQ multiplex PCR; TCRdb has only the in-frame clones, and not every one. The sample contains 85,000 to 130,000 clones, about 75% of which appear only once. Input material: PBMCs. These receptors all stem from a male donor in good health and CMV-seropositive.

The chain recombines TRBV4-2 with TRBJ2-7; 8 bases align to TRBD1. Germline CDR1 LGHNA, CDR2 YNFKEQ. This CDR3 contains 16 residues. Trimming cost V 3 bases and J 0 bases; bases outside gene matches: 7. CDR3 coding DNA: TGTGCCAGCAGCCACGACAGGGGAGGCGGCTCCTACGAGCAGTACTTC. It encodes CASSHDRGGGSYEQYF.

The DNA for the CDR3 is TGCAGCGTCGTCGGGACAGCTAACACCGGGGAGCTGTTTTTT. The encoded protein is CSVVGTANTGELFF. The V gene is TRBV29-1, the J gene TRBJ2-2, with 7 bases lining up with TRBD1. Germline CDR1 and CDR2: SQVTM and ANQGSEA. The CDR3 loop spans 14 amino acids. The J segment lost 2 bases and the V segment lost 6 bases, leaving 6 bases of the junction unmatched.

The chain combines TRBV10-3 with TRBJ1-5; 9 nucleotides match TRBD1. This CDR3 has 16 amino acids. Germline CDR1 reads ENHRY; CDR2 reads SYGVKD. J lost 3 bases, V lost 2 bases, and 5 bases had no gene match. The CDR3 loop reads CAISETRTGANQPQHF. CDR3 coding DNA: TGTGCCATCAGTGAGACACGGACAGGGGCCAATCAGCCCCAGCATTTT.

The CDR3: CAISEGGLSSSYEQYF. CDR3 DNA sequence: TGTGCCATCAGTGAGGGTGGGCTCTCGAGCTCCTACGAGCAGTACTTC. The V and J genes are TRBV10-3 and TRBJ2-7; D is unclear. Germline V gene lookup returns CDR1 ENHRY and CDR2 SYGVKD. The CDR3 extends over 16 amino acids. Deletions cut 2 bases from V and 0 bases from J, with 14 bases between.

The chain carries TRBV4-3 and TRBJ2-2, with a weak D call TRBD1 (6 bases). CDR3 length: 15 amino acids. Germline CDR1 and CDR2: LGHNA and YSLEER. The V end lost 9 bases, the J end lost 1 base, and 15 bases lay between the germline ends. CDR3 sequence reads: CASRADRVNTGELFF. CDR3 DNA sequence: TGCGCCAGTAGGGCGGACAGAGTGAACACCGGGGAGCTGTTTTTT.

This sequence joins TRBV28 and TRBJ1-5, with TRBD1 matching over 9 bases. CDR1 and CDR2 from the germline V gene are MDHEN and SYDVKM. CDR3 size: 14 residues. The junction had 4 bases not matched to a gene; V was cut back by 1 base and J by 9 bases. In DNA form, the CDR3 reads TGTGCCAGCAGTTTATCGGGGACAGGGTCGCCCCAGCATTTT. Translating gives CASSLSGTGSPQHF.

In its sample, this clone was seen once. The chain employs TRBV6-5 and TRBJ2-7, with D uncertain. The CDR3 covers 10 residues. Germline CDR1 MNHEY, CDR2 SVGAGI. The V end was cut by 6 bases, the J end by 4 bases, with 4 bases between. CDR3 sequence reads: CASSPYEQYF. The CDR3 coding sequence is TGTGCCAGCAGCCCTTACGAGCAGTACTTC.

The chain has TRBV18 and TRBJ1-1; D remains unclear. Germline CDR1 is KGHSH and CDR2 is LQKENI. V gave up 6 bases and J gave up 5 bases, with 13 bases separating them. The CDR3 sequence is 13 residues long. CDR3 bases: TGTGCCAGCTCGCCCAACCCCCGGACTGAAGCTTTCTTT. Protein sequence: CASSPNPRTEAFF.

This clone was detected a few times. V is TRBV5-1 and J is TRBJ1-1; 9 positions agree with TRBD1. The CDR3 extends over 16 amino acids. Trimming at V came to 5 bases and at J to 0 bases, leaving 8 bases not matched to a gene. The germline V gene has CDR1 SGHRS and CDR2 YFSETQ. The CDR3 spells CASSRTGVHMNTEAFF. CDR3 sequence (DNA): TGCGCCAGCAGTAGGACAGGGGTTCACATGAACACTGAAGCTTTCTTT.

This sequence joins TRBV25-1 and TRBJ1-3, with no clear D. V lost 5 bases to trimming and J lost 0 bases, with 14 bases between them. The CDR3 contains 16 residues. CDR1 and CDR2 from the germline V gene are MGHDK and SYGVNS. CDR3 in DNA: TGTGCCAGCAGTTATACCCAACAGTTCTCTGGAAACACCATATATTTT. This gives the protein CASSYTQQFSGNTIYF.

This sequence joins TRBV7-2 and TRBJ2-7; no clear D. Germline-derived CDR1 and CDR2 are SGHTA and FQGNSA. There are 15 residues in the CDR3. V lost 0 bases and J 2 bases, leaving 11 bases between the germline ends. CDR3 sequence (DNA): TGTGCCAGCAGCTTAGCTGGGCCTAACCCCTACGAGCAGTACTTC. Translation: CASSLAGPNPYEQYF.

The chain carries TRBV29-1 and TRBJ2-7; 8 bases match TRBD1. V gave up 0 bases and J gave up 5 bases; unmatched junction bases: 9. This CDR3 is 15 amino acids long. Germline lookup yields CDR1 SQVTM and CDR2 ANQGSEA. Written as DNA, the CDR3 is TGCAGCGTTGAAGATCCAGGACAGGGCACAAACGAGCAGTACTTC. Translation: CSVEDPGQGTNEQYF.

CDR3 nucleotide sequence: TGTGCCAGCAGCACCGGACAGGCACAAGAGACCCAGTACTTC. Translated: CASSTGQAQETQYF. V is TRBV7-9 and J is TRBJ2-5; 7 nucleotides align to TRBD1. The V gene end was trimmed by 5 bases and the J gene end by 2 bases; junction bases not matched to a gene: 5. CDR1 is SEHNR and CDR2 is FQNEAQ in the germline V gene (reference sequence). This CDR3 comprises 14 residues.

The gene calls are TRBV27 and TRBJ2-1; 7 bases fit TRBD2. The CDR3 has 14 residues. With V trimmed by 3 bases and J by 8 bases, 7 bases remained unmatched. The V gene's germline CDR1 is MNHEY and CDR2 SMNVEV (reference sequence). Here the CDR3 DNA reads TGTGCCAGCAGTTTGTGGGAGGGCCGCGATGAGCAGTTCTTC. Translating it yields CASSLWEGRDEQFF.

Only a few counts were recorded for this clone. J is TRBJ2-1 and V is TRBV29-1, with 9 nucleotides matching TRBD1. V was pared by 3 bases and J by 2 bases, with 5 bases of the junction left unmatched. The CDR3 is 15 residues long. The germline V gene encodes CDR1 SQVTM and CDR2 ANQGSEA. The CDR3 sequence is CSVDSWTGAYNEQFF. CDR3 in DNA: TGCAGCGTTGATTCTTGGACAGGGGCCTACAATGAGCAGTTCTTC.

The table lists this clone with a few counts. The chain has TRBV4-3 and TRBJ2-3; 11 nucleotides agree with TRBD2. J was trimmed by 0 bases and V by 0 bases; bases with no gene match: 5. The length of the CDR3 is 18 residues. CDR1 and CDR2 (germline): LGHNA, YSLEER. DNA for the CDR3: TGCGCCAGCAGCCAAGACAGACTAGCGGGATTTAGCACAGATACGCAGTATTTT. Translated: CASSQDRLAGFSTDTQYF.